This entry lists 5 T cell receptor beta chains sequenced from one sample in a study of blood T cell repertoires in COVID-19. Measured with immunoSEQ multiplex PCR; TCRdb has only the in-frame clones, and not every one. The table includes 150,000 to 200,000 clones, roughly nine tenths detected once. The sequenced material came from peripheral blood. These receptors were collected from a man in his 70s with active or convalescent COVID-19.

This clone was detected only once. CDR3 in amino acids: CASSLGAVSYYGYTF. The DNA for the CDR3 is TGTGCCAGCAGCTTGGGGGCAGTCAGTTACTATGGCTACACCTTC. The J gene is TRBJ1-2, the V gene TRBV5-4; D ambiguous. The CDR3 has 15 residues. Germline V gene data show CDR1 as SGHNT and CDR2 as YYREEE (reference sequence). Trimming removed 0 bases at V and 3 bases at J, with 12 bases between.

In its sample, this clone was seen a few times. The V and J genes are TRBV7-2 and TRBJ1-1; no reliable D call. The V end was cut by 5 bases, the J end by 1 base, with 11 bases between. This CDR3 has 14 amino acids. Germline values: CDR1 SGHTA, CDR2 FQGNSA. The CDR3 nucleotides are TGTGCCAGCAGCCGGTCGAACAGGAACACTGAAGCTTTCTTT. Amino acids: CASSRSNRNTEAFF.

The chain carries TRBV28 and TRBJ2-3; TRBD2 matches at 14 bases. V was clipped by 3 bases and J by 10 bases; unmatched bases: 9. The CDR3 has 16 amino acids. The germline gives CDR1 MDHEN, CDR2 SYDVKM. The CDR3 DNA reads as TGTGCCAGCAGTTTGGGGGGACTAGCGGGAGTGCCAGCGCAGTATTTT. Its translation is CASSLGGLAGVPAQYF. The full variable domain, its missing parts supplied by reference TRBV28 and TRBJ2-3, is DVKVTQSSRYLVKRTGEKVFLECVQDMDHENMFWYRQDPGLGLRLIYFSYDVKMKEKGDIPEGYSVSREKKERFSLILESASTNQTSMYLCASSLGGLAGVPAQYFGPGTRLTVL.

This clone turned up a few times. Here the CDR3 reads CASSDDTWGGEQFF. CDR3 bases: TGTGCCAGCAGTGACGACACGTGGGGGGGCGAGCAGTTCTTC. This chain links TRBV6-6 with TRBJ2-1; D may be TRBD2 (7 bases). The germline gives CDR1 MNHNY, CDR2 SVGAGI (reference sequence). Trimming stripped 5 bases from V and 10 bases from J, with 18 bases between. The CDR3 sequence is 14 residues long.

The chain uses TRBV11-2 and TRBJ2-1, with D possibly being TRBD1 (5 bases). Trimming took 2 bases from V and 10 from J, leaving 18 bases between them. This CDR3 comprises 15 residues. Germline V gene data show CDR1 as SGHAT and CDR2 as FQNNGV. The CDR3 DNA reads TGTGCCAGCAGCTTACCCCGAGGTGGGGCCCAGGAGCAGTTCTTC. It is translated as CASSLPRGGAQEQFF.